The clone carrying this TCR beta chain was picked up a small number of times. The antigen is not known. These data come from a study of T cell repertoires in cytomegalovirus infection. Overall study: Used in the study were CMV epitopes, some recently identified and HLA-C-restricted, others well-studied and HLA-B-restricted. Public TCR beta signatures indicated both CMV infection and matching HLA type. Findings of the study overall: Dominating the ex vivo response were HLA-C-restricted CMV-specific TCR beta clonotypes. Public TCR beta family frequency separated CMV-and-HLA carriers, including in an independent cohort.

TCRdb recomputed calls from the reads with MiXCR, one row per CDR3 protein. The sample yields some 920,000 distinct CDR3 sequences, 31% seen once. The receptor was derived from a human donor in good health (CMV status not recorded). Some clones in this sample may be carry-over from other donors' samples. Sequencing was performed on cultured CD8+ T cells from PBMCs, taken from culture after CMV antigen stimulation.

This chain's CDR3 is CASSLGGEGPEQFF. As DNA, the CDR3 is TGTGCCAGCAGCTTGGGAGGAGAAGGGCCAGAGCAGTTCTTC. The rearrangement joins TRBV5-4 to TRBJ2-1; D unclear. This CDR3 region has 14 residues. In germline, CDR1 is SGHNT, CDR2 YYREEE (reference sequence). The V end was cut by 0 bases, the J end by 10 bases, with 14 bases between.